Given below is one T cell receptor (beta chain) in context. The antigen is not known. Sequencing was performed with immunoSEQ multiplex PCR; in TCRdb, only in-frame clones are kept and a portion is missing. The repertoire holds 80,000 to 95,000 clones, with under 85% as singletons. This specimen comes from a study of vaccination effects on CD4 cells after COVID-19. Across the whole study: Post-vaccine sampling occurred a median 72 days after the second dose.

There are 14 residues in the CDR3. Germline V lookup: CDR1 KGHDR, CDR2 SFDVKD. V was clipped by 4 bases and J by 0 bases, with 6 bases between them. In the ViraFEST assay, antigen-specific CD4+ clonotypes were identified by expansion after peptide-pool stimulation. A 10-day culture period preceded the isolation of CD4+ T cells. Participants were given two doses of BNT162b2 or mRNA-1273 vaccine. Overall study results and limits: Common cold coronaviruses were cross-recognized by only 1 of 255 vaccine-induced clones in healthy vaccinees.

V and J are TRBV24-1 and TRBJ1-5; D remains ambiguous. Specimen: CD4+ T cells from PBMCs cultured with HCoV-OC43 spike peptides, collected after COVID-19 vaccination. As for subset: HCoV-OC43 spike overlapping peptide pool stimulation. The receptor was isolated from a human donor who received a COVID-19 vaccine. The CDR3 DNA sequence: TGTGCCACCAGTGAAGTTGATAGCAATCAGCCCCAGCATTTT. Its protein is CATSEVDSNQPQHF.